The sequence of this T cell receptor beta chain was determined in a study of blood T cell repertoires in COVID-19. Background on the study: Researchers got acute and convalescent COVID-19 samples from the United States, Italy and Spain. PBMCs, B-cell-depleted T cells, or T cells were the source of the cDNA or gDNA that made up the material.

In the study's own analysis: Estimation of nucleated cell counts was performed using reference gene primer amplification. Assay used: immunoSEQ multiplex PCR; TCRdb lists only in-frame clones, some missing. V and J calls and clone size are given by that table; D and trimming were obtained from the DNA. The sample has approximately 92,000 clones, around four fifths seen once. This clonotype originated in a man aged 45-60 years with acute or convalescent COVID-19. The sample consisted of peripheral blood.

CDR3 nucleotide sequence: TGTGCCAGCAGCTCGGACCAGACCTTAGCGGAGACCCAGTACTTC. This translates into CASSSDQTLAETQYF. The chain employs TRBV7-2 and TRBJ2-5, with D perhaps matching TRBD2 (5 bases). Germline assignment: CDR1 SGHTA and CDR2 FQGNSA. The CDR3 length is 15 residues. Trimming cost V 4 bases and J 5 bases, with 17 bases left between them.